These T cell receptor beta chains were read from a single sample in a study of T cell repertoires in cytomegalovirus infection. TCRdb independently ran MiXCR on the reads; one entry per CDR3 protein. The data contain over 85,000 distinct CDR3 sequences, approximately 16% of them singletons. Material: PBMCs. Receptors were obtained from a human donor in good health (CMV status not recorded). Some clones in this sample may be carry-over from other donors' samples. Each CDR3 is given with its conserved first and last residue. Each record gives: J gene, D gene, clone size, V gene, CDR3 protein, CDR3 DNA. A D gene is named only where the DNA matches it firmly. Only part of the rows carry a size: once, few, many, or a class if the clone is expanded.

J gene: TRBJ1-1; D gene: .; clone size: .; V gene: TRBV7-3; CDR3 protein: CASSFRGEGNTEAFF; CDR3 DNA: TGTGCCAGCAGCTTCCGGGGAGAAGGGAACACTGAAGCTTTCTTT
J gene: TRBJ1-5; D gene: .; clone size: .; V gene: TRBV7-2; CDR3 protein: CASSLVGVSNQPQHF; CDR3 DNA: TGTGCCAGCAGCTTAGTAGGGGTTAGCAATCAGCCCCAGCATTTT
J gene: TRBJ1-1; D gene: TRBD1; clone size: few; V gene: TRBV28; CDR3 protein: CASSLTGAGRTEAFF; CDR3 DNA: TGTGCCAGCAGTTTAACAGGGGCGGGTCGCACTGAAGCTTTCTTT
J gene: TRBJ1-6; D gene: TRBD1; clone size: many; V gene: TRBV5-4; CDR3 protein: CASSGRQGKNSPLHF; CDR3 DNA: TGTGCCAGCAGCGGGAGACAGGGGAAGAATTCACCCCTCCACTTT
J gene: TRBJ1-1; D gene: TRBD1; clone size: .; V gene: TRBV7-4; CDR3 protein: CASSQLYYGQGERAFF; CDR3 DNA: TGTGCCAGCAGCCAACTTTATTATGGACAGGGGGAAAGAGCTTTCTTT
J gene: TRBJ2-3; D gene: TRBD1; clone size: .; V gene: TRBV12-3/TRBV12-4; CDR3 protein: CASSPRQGGTDTQYF; CDR3 DNA: TGTGCCAGCAGTCCCCGACAGGGAGGCACAGATACGCAGTATTTT
J gene: TRBJ1-5; D gene: .; clone size: few; V gene: TRBV6-2/TRBV6-3; CDR3 protein: CASSVTDFNQPQHF; CDR3 DNA: TGTGCCAGCAGCGTGACAGACTTCAATCAGCCCCAGCATTTT
J gene: TRBJ2-5; D gene: TRBD2; clone size: .; V gene: TRBV5-6; CDR3 protein: CASSSDLGGETQYF; CDR3 DNA: TGTGCCAGCAGCTCAGATTTGGGGGGGGAGACCCAGTACTTC
J gene: TRBJ1-2; D gene: TRBD1; clone size: few; V gene: TRBV13; CDR3 protein: CASSPYRGRSDGYTF; CDR3 DNA: TGTGCCAGCAGCCCTTACAGGGGAAGATCAGATGGCTACACCTTC
J gene: TRBJ2-7; D gene: .; clone size: few; V gene: TRBV27; CDR3 protein: CASSWKRGYEQYF; CDR3 DNA: TGTGCCAGCAGTTGGAAGAGGGGTTACGAGCAGTACTTC
J gene: TRBJ2-5; D gene: TRBD2; clone size: many; V gene: TRBV7-2; CDR3 protein: CASSPSGGIRETQYF; CDR3 DNA: TGTGCCAGCAGCCCTAGCGGGGGGATACGAGAGACCCAGTACTTC
J gene: TRBJ1-1; D gene: TRBD1; clone size: many; V gene: TRBV6-1; CDR3 protein: CASSWRGPTEAFF; CDR3 DNA: TGTGCCAGCAGTTGGAGGGGGCCCACTGAAGCTTTCTTT
J gene: TRBJ2-7; D gene: TRBD1; clone size: .; V gene: TRBV5-5; CDR3 protein: CASSLDGQGNYEQYF; CDR3 DNA: TGTGCCAGCAGCTTGGACGGACAGGGGAACTACGAGCAGTACTTC
J gene: TRBJ1-4; D gene: TRBD1; clone size: .; V gene: TRBV29-1; CDR3 protein: CSVSGQANEKLFF; CDR3 DNA: TGCAGCGTCTCGGGACAGGCTAATGAAAAACTGTTTTTT
J gene: TRBJ2-2; D gene: .; clone size: few; V gene: TRBV5-6; CDR3 protein: CASSVEDRITGELFF; CDR3 DNA: TGTGCCAGCAGCGTGGAGGACCGAATCACCGGGGAGCTGTTTTTT
J gene: TRBJ2-5; D gene: .; clone size: few; V gene: TRBV12-3/TRBV12-4; CDR3 protein: CASSLGVGGPETQYF; CDR3 DNA: TGTGCCAGCAGTTTAGGAGTCGGGGGGCCAGAGACCCAGTACTTC
J gene: TRBJ2-5; D gene: TRBD2; clone size: .; V gene: TRBV20-1; CDR3 protein: CSASSAGREETQYF; CDR3 DNA: TGCAGTGCTAGTTCGGCGGGGAGGGAAGAGACCCAGTACTTC
J gene: TRBJ1-4; D gene: TRBD1; clone size: .; V gene: TRBV18; CDR3 protein: CASSPAGTGIANEKLFF; CDR3 DNA: TGTGCCAGCTCTCCAGCCGGGACAGGGATAGCTAATGAAAAACTGTTTTTT
J gene: TRBJ2-3; D gene: .; clone size: .; V gene: TRBV7-9; CDR3 protein: CASSLGWTDTQYF; CDR3 DNA: TGTGCCAGCAGCTTAGGATGGACAGATACGCAGTATTTT
J gene: TRBJ1-2; D gene: .; clone size: many; V gene: TRBV29-1; CDR3 protein: CSVLDSNGYTF; CDR3 DNA: TGCAGCGTTCTGGACAGTAATGGCTACACCTTC